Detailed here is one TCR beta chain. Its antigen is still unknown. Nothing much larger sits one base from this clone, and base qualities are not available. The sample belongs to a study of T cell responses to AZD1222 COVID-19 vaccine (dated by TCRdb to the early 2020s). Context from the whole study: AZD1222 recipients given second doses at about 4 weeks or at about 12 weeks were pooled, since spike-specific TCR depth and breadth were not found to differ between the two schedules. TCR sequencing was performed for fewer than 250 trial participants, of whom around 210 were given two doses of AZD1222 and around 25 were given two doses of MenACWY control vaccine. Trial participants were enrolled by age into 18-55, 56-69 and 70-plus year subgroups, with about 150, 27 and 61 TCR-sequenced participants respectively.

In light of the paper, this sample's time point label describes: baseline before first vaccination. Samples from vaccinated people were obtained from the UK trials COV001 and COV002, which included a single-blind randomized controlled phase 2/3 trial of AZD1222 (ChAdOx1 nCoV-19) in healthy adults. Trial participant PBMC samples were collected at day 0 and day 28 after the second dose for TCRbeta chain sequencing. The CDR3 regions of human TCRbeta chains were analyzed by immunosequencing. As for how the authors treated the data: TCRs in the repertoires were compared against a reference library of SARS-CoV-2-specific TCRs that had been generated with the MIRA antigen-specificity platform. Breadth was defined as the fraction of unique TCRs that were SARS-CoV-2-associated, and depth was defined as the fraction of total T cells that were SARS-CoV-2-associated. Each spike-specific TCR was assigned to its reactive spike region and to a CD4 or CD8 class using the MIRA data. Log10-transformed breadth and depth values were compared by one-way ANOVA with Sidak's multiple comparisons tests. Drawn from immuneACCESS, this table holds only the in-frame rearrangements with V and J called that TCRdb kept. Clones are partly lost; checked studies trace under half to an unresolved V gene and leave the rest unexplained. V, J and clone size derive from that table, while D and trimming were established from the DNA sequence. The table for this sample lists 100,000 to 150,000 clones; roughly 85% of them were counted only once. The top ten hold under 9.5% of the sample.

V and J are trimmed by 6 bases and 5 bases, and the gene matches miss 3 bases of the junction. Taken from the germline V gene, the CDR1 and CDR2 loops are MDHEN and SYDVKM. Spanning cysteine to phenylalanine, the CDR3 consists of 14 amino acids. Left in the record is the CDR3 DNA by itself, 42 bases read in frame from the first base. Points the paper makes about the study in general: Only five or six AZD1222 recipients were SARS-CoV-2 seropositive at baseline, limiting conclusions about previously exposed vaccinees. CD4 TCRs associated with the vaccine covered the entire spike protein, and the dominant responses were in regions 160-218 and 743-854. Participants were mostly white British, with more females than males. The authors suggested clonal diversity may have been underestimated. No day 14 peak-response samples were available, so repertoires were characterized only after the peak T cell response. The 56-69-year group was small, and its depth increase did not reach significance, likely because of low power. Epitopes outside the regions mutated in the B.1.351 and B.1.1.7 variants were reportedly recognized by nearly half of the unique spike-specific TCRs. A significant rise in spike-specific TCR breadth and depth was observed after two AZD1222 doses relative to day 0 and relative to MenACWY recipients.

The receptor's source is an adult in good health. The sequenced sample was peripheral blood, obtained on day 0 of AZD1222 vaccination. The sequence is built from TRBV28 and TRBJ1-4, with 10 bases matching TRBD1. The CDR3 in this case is CASSPTGGNEKLFF. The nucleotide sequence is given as TGTGCCAGCAGCCCGACAGGGGGCAATGAAAAACTGTTTTTT.